Listed here are 12 T cell receptor beta chains from one sample, sequenced in a study of control samples from healthy donors and cancer patients. The method was immunoSEQ multiplex PCR; TCRdb's version includes in-frame clones alone and lacks a portion of them. The table lists fewer than 200,000 clones. Material for sequencing was blood. The receptors were gathered from a woman between 25 and 40 years old in good health.

The chain recombines TRBV7-8 with TRBJ2-7; D possibly corresponds to TRBD2 (5 bases). The length of the CDR3 is 16 residues. Germline CDR1 is SGHVS and CDR2 is FQNEAQ. V was shortened by 7 bases and J by 5 bases, with 24 bases between the two germline ends. The CDR3 is CASTFRMVSGNHEQYF. The CDR3 DNA sequence: TGTGCCAGCACCTTTCGGATGGTTTCGGGGAACCACGAGCAGTACTTC.

V is TRBV7-9 and J is TRBJ1-4; maybe TRBD1 (5 bases). The CDR3 is 14 residues long. Germline CDR1 SEHNR, CDR2 FQNEAQ (reference sequence). V was trimmed by 3 bases and J by 2 bases, leaving 7 bases between them. CDR3 nucleotide sequence: TGTGCCAGCAGCTTCTGGGGGACTAATGAAAAACTGTTTTTT. Protein product: CASSFWGTNEKLFF.

The chain employs TRBV11-2 and TRBJ1-4; D remains ambiguous. V was clipped by 7 bases and J by 7 bases, with 19 bases between them. The CDR3 has 15 residues. Germline CDR1 SGHAT, CDR2 FQNNGV. Written as DNA, the CDR3 is TGTGCCAGCACCTTTTTTGACAATAGGGTTGAAAAACTGTTTTTT. Encoded protein: CASTFFDNRVEKLFF. The entire variable domain, with the rest obtained from reference TRBV11-2 and TRBJ1-4, is as follows: EAGVAQSPRYKIIEKRQSVAFWCNPISGHATLYWYQQILGQGPKLLIQFQNNGVVDDSQLPKDRFSAERLKGVDSTLKIQPAKLEDSAVYLCASTFFDNRVEKLFFGSGTQLSVL.

V usage is TRBV25-1 and J usage is TRBJ2-5; D is possibly TRBD2 (6 bases). CDR3 length: 14 residues. Trimming removed 4 bases at V and 5 bases at J, with 14 bases between. Germline loops: CDR1 MGHDK, CDR2 SYGVNS. The CDR3 sequence is CASSVTGVAETQYF. The CDR3 DNA is TGTGCCAGCAGTGTAACGGGGGTCGCCGAGACCCAGTACTTC.

The gene calls are TRBV18 and TRBJ1-6, with 10 bases matching TRBD1. Trimming cost V 2 bases and J 11 bases; bases outside gene matches: 9. The germline CDR1 and CDR2 sequences are KGHSH and LQKENI. CDR3 length equals 16 residues. The CDR3 sequence: CASSPRGTGEGPPLHF. As DNA, the CDR3 is TGTGCCAGCTCACCAAGGGGGACAGGGGAGGGACCACCCCTCCACTTT.

This sequence joins TRBV6-5 and TRBJ2-7; 8 bases are shared with TRBD2. V lost 5 bases and J lost 0; bases outside the gene matches: 6. Germline CDR1 reads MNHEY; CDR2 reads SVGAGI. The CDR3 is made up of 15 amino acids. In DNA form, the CDR3 reads TGTGCCAGCAGTCGACAGGCGGGGGGCTCCTACGAGCAGTACTTC. Translation gives CASSRQAGGSYEQYF.

Comments on this clone: Other DNA sequences within the sample encode an identical CDR3. The genes are TRBV5-1 and TRBJ1-4; unclear D gene. The germline CDR1 and CDR2 sequences are SGHRS and YFSETQ. The CDR3 totals 14 residues. Trimming left V 2 bases short and J 0 bases short, with 5 bases between. The CDR3 protein is CASSLRATNEKLFF. The CDR3, as DNA: TGCGCCAGCAGCTTACGGGCAACTAATGAAAAACTGTTTTTT.

V usage is TRBV27 and J usage is TRBJ1-2; 8 nucleotides agree with TRBD1. The CDR3 is 13 residues long. V lost 6 bases, J lost 2 bases, and 2 bases stayed unmatched. The germline V gene encodes CDR1 MNHEY and CDR2 SMNVEV (reference sequence). The CDR3 loop reads CASRRQGNYGYTF. The CDR3 DNA reads TGTGCCAGCAGGCGACAGGGGAACTATGGCTACACCTTC.

The chain employs TRBV12-3 or TRBV12-4 and TRBJ2-5, with D unclear. The CDR3 spans 11 residues. Between the trimmed V and J ends, which lost 2 bases and 8 bases, there was a span of 6 bases. DNA for the CDR3: TGTGCCAGCAGTTTAAGCGACACCCAGTACTTC. It encodes CASSLSDTQYF.

The V gene is TRBV2, the J gene TRBJ2-7; TRBD1 might be the D (5 bases). V shed 3 bases and J shed 2 bases, with 11 bases lying between them. Germline values: CDR1 SNHLY, CDR2 FYNNEI. The length of the CDR3 is 14 residues. In DNA form, the CDR3 reads TGTGCCAGCAGTGAGCGGCAGGGCCCCTACGAGCAGTACTTC. It specifies CASSERQGPYEQYF.

The gene calls are TRBV9 and TRBJ1-4; D is perhaps TRBD1 (5 bases). The CDR3 spans 13 residues. V gave up 8 bases and J gave up 8 bases, with 16 bases separating them. Germline loops: CDR1 SGDLS, CDR2 YYNGEE. The CDR3 is CARVGQAWEKLFF. CDR3 coding DNA: TGTGCCAGAGTGGGGCAGGCGTGGGAAAAACTGTTTTTT.

The J gene is TRBJ1-5, the V gene TRBV27; perhaps TRBD1 as D (6 bases). From germline, CDR1 is MNHEY and CDR2 SMNVEV (reference sequence). The CDR3 is made up of 15 amino acids. V lost 8 bases to trimming and J lost 7 bases, with 21 bases between them. CDR3 protein: CASHPRRAGEQPQHF. In DNA, the CDR3 is TGTGCCAGCCACCCGCGGCGGGCAGGGGAACAGCCCCAGCATTTT.